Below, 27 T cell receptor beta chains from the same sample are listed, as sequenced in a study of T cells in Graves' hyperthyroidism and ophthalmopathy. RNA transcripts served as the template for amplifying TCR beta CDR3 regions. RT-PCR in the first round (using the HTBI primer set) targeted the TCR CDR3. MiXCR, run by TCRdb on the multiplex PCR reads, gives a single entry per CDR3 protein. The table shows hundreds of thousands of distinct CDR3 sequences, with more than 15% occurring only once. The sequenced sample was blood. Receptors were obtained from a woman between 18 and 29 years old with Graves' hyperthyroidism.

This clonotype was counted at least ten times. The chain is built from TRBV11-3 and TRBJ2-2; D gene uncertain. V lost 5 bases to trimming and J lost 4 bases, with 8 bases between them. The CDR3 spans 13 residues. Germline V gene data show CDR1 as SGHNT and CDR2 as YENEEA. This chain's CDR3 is CASSHLVTGELFF. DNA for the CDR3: TGTGCCAGCAGCCATCTGGTCACCGGGGAGCTGTTTTTT.

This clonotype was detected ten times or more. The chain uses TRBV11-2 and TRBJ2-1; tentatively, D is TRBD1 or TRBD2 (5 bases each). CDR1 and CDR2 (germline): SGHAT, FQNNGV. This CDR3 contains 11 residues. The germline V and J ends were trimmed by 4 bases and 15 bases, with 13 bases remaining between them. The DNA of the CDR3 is TGTGCCAGCAGCTCGGGACCGAATCGGTTCTTC. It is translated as CASSSGPNRFF.

As DNA, the CDR3 is TGCAGCGTTATGGGACAGGACTCCTACAATGAGCAGTTCTTC. This sequence encodes CSVMGQDSYNEQFF. The J gene is TRBJ2-1, the V gene TRBV29-1, with TRBD1 matching 8 bases. Germline CDR1 SQVTM, CDR2 ANQGSEA. V shed 5 bases and J 0 bases; nucleotides not matched to a gene: 3. This CDR3 spans 14 amino acids.

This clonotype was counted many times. The CDR3 reads CASSDGHSNQPQHF. The CDR3 nucleotides are TGTGCCAGCAGTGACGGCCATAGCAATCAGCCCCAGCATTTT. The V gene is TRBV2, the J gene TRBJ1-5; D unresolved. V dropped 3 bases and J dropped 0 bases, with 6 bases sitting between them. The CDR3 is 14 amino acids. Germline values: CDR1 SNHLY, CDR2 FYNNEI.

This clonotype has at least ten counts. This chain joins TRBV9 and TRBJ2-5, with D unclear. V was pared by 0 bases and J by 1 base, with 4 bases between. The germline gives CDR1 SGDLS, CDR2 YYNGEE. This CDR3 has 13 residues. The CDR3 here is CASSVGGQETQYF. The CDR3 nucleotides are TGTGCCAGCAGCGTAGGGGGCCAAGAGACCCAGTACTTC.

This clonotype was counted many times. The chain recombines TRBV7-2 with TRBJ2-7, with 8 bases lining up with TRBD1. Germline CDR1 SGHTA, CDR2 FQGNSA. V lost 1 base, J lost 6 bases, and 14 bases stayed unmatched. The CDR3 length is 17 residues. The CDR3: CASSLGTGRTYRIEQYF. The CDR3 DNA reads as TGTGCCAGCAGCTTAGGGACAGGGAGAACCTACCGGATCGAGCAGTACTTC. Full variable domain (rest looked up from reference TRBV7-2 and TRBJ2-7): GAGVSQSPSNKVTEKGKDVELRCDPISGHTALYWYRQSLGQGLEFLIYFQGNSAPDKSGLPSDRFSAERTGGSVSTLTIQRTQQEDSAVYLCASSLGTGRTYRIEQYFGPGTRLTVT.

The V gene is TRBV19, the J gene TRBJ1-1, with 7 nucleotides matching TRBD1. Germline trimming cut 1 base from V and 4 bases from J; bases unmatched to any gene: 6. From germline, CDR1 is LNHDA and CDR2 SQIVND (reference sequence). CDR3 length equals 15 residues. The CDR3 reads CASSIGTGAGTEAFF. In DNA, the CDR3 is TGTGCCAGTAGTATAGGTACAGGGGCCGGCACTGAAGCTTTCTTT.

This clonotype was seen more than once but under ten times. The CDR3 bases are TGCGCCAGCAGCCAAGGGCCGGGCTCGACTGGGGCCAACGTCCTGACTTTC. This codes for CASSQGPGSTGANVLTF. This chain joins TRBV4-1 and TRBJ2-6; D gene ambiguous. From germline, CDR1 is MGHRA and CDR2 YSYEKL. CDR3 length: 17 residues. Trimming shortened V by 1 base and J by 2 bases, and 12 bases separated the two germline ends.

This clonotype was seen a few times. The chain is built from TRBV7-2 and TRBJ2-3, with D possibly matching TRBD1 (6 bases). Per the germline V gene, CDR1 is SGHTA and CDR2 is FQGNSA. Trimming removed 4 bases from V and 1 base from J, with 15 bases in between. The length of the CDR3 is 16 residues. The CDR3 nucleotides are TGTGCCAGCAGCTGGGTAAGGGGGAGAGGCACAGATACGCAGTATTTT. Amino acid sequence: CASSWVRGRGTDTQYF. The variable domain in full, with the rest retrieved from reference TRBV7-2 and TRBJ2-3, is GAGVSQSPSNKVTEKGKDVELRCDPISGHTALYWYRQSLGQGLEFLIYFQGNSAPDKSGLPSDRFSAERTGGSVSTLTIQRTQQEDSAVYLCASSWVRGRGTDTQYFGPGTRLTVL.

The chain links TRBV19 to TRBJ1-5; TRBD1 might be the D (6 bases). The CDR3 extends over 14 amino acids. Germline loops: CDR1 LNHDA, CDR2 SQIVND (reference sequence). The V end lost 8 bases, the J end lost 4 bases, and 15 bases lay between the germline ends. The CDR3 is CASRSGGGNQPQHF. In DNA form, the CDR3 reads TGTGCCAGTCGTAGTGGGGGCGGGAATCAGCCCCAGCATTTT.

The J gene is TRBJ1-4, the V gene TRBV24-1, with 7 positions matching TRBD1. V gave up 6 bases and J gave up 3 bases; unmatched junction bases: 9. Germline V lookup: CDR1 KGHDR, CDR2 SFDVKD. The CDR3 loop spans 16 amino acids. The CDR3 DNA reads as TGTGCCACCAGTAATGGAGACAGGGATGCTAATGAAAAACTGTTTTTT. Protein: CATSNGDRDANEKLFF.

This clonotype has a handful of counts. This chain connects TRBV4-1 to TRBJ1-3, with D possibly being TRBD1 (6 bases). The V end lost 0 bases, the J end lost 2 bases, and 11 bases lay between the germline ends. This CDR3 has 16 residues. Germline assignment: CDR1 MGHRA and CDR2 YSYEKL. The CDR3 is CASSQEGQGTGNTIYF. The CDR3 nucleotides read TGCGCCAGCAGCCAAGAAGGTCAGGGGACTGGAAACACCATATATTTT.

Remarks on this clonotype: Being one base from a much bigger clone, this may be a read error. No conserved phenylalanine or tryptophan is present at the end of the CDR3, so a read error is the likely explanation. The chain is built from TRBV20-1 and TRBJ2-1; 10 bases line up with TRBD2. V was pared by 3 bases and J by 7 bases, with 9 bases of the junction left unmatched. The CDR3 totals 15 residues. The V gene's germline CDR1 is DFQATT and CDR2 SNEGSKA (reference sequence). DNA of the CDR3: TGCAGTGCTAGCCCCAGCGGGAGGGCCGGTAATGAGCAGTTCTGC. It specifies CSASPSGRAGNEQFC.

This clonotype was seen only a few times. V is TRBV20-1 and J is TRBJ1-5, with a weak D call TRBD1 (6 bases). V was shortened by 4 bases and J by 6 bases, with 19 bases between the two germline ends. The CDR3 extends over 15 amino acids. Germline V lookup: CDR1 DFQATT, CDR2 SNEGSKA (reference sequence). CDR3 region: CSAISGGSGAQPQHF. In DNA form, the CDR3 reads TGCAGTGCTATCTCCGGGGGCTCCGGAGCTCAGCCCCAGCATTTT.

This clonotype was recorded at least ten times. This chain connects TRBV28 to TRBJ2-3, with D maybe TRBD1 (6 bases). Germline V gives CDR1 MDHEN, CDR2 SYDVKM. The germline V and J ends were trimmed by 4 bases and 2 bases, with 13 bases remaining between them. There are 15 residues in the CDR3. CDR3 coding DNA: TGTGCCAGCAGTTCCAACGGACAGAACACAGATACGCAGTATTTT. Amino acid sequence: CASSSNGQNTDTQYF.

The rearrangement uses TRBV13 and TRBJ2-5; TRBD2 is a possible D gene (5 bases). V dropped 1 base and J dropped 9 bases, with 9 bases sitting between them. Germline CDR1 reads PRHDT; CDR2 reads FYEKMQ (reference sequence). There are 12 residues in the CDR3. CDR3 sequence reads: CASSLAPGAQYF. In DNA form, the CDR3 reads TGTGCCAGCAGCTTAGCCCCCGGGGCCCAGTACTTC.

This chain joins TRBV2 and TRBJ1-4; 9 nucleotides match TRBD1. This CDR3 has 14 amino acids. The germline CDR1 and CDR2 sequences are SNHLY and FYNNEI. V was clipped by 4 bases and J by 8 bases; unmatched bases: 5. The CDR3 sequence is CASSGDRVGEKLFF. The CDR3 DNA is TGTGCCAGCAGTGGGGACAGGGTGGGCGAAAAACTGTTTTTT.

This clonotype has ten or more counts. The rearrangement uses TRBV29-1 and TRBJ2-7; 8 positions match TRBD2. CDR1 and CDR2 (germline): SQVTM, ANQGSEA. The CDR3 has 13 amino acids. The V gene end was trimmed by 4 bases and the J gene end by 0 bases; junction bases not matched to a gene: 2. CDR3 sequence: CSVVGTSSYEQYF. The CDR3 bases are TGCAGCGTTGTCGGGACTAGCTCCTACGAGCAGTACTTC.

CDR3 sequence reads: CASHRQQGTKQFF. Written as DNA, the CDR3 is TGTGCCAGTCACCGACAACAGGGAACTAAGCAGTTCTTC. The chain employs TRBV6-1 and TRBJ2-1, with D tentatively TRBD1 (6 bases). CDR1 and CDR2 (germline): MNHNS, SASEGT. The CDR3 length is 13 residues. V lost 9 bases to trimming and J lost 11 bases, with 20 bases between them.

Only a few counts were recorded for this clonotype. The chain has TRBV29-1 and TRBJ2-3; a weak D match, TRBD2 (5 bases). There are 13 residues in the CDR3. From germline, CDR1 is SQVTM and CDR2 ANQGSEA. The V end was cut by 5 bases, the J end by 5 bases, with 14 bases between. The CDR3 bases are TGCAGCGTTACCGGACCGAGCGGAGATACGCAGTATTTT. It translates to CSVTGPSGDTQYF.

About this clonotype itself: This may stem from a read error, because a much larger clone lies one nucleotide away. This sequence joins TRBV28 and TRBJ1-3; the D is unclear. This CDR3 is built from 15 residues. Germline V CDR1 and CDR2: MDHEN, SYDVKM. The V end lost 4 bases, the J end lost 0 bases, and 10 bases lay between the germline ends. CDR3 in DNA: TGTGCCAGCAGTTGGATAGGGAGCTCTGGAAACACCATATATTTT. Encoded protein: CASSWIGSSGNTIYF.

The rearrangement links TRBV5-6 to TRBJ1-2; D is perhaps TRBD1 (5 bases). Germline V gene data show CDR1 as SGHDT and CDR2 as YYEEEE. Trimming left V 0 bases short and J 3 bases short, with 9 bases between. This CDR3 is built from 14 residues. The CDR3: CASSLGWGDYGYTF. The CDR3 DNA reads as TGTGCCAGCAGCTTGGGCTGGGGGGACTATGGCTACACCTTC.

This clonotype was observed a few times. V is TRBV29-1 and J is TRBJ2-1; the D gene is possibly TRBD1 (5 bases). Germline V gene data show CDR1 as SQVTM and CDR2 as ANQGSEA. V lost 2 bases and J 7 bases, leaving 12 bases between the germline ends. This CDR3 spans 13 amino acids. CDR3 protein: CSVERGLRNEQFF. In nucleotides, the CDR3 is TGCAGCGTTGAAAGGGGTTTACGGAATGAGCAGTTCTTC.

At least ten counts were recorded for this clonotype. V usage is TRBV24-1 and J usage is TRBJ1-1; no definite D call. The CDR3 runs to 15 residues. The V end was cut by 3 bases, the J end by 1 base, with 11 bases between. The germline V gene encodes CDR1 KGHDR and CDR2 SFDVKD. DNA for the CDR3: TGTGCCACCAGTGATGGCCTGGGGAGGAACACTGAAGCTTTCTTT. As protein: CATSDGLGRNTEAFF.

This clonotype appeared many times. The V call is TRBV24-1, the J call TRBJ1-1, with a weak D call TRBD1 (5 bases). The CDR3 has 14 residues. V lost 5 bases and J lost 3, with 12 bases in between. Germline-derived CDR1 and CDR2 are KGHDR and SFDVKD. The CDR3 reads CATSVGGEDTEAFF. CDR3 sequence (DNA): TGTGCCACCAGTGTTGGAGGGGAGGACACTGAAGCTTTCTTT.

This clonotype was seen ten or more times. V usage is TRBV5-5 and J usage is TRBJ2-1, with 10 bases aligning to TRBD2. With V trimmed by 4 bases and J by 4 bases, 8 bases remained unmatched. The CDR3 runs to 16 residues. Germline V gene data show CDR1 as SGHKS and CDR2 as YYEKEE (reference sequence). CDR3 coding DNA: TGTGCCAGCAGCCTCGTCATAGCGGGGGGTTACAATGAGCAGTTCTTC. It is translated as CASSLVIAGGYNEQFF.

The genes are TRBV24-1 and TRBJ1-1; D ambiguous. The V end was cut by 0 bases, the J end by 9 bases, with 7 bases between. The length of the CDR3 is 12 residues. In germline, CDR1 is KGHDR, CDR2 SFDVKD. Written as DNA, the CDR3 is TGTGCCACCAGTGATTTGACCGATAAAGCTTTCTTT. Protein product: CATSDLTDKAFF.